What follows are 24 T cell receptor beta chains derived from one specimen sequenced in a study of blood T cell repertoires in COVID-19. TCRdb's copy holds only in-frame clones and misses some; the assay was immunoSEQ multiplex PCR. The sample lists 100,000 to 120,000 clones, approximately 65% occurring once. Sequenced sample: peripheral blood. Receptors were obtained from a woman in her fifties or sixties with acute or convalescent COVID-19.

The gene calls are TRBV7-2 and TRBJ1-5; unclear D gene. Between the trimmed V and J ends, which lost 5 bases and 5 bases, there was a span of 10 bases. Germline CDR1 reads SGHTA; CDR2 reads FQGNSA. This CDR3 is 13 amino acids long. CDR3 in DNA: TGTGCCAGCAGCGCTCGACACGATCAGCCCCAGCATTTT. Protein sequence: CASSARHDQPQHF.

CDR3 sequence: CATSRGGFNQPQHF. CDR3 DNA sequence: TGTGCCACCAGCAGGGGAGGTTTCAATCAGCCCCAGCATTTT. The chain joins TRBV15 to TRBJ1-5; D gene ambiguous. Germline lookup yields CDR1 LNHNV and CDR2 YYDKDF (reference sequence). The CDR3 has 14 amino acids. V lost 3 bases, J lost 3 bases, and 9 bases lay in between.

The chain joins TRBV5-1 to TRBJ1-1; D may be TRBD1 (6 bases). The CDR3 is made up of 14 amino acids. Germline V gene data show CDR1 as SGHRS and CDR2 as YFSETQ. V was cut by 0 bases and J by 6 bases, with 12 bases left in between. The CDR3 sequence: CASSLAGQFPEAFF. The CDR3 DNA follows: TGCGCCAGCAGCTTGGCCGGACAGTTTCCTGAAGCTTTCTTT.

This sequence joins TRBV30 and TRBJ2-1; 10 bases line up with TRBD2. J was trimmed by 1 base and V by 2 bases; bases with no gene match: 8. This CDR3 comprises 17 residues. CDR1 GTSNPN and CDR2 SVGIG come from the germline V gene (reference sequence). CDR3 region: CAWSREAGGRSYNEQFF. Here the CDR3 DNA reads TGTGCCTGGAGTAGGGAAGCGGGGGGGCGGTCCTACAATGAGCAGTTCTTC.

This clone was counted once. CDR3 nucleotide sequence: TGTGCCAGCAGACTAAATTTTAATGAAAAACTGTTTTTT. It specifies CASRLNFNEKLFF. This chain joins TRBV2 and TRBJ1-4; D remains unclear. The CDR3 is 13 amino acids. Per the germline V gene, CDR1 is SNHLY and CDR2 is FYNNEI. The V and J ends lost 6 bases and 4 bases respectively, with 9 bases between them.

The sample holds a few counts of this clone. The rearrangement links TRBV5-1 to TRBJ2-3, with 11 bases aligning to TRBD2. The CDR3 length is 15 residues. V shed 4 bases, J shed 2 bases, and the junction held 3 bases outside the gene matches. Per germline, CDR1 SGHRS and CDR2 YFSETQ. DNA for the CDR3: TGCGCCAGCAGCGGTAGCGGGGGGGCCACAGATACGCAGTATTTT. Protein sequence: CASSGSGGATDTQYF.

The chain couples TRBV3-1 (or the pseudogene TRBV3-2) to TRBJ1-1; D call uncertain. CDR1 LGHDT and CDR2 YNNKEL come from the germline V gene (reference sequence). The CDR3 is 16 amino acids. Trimming took off 4 bases at V and 3 bases at J, with 18 bases between the two ends. This chain's CDR3 is CASSPRGWAQDTEAFF. The CDR3 nucleotides are TGTGCCAGCAGCCCTAGAGGGTGGGCTCAAGACACTGAAGCTTTCTTT.

This clone was counted only a few times. This chain links TRBV10-1 with TRBJ2-5; possible D gene TRBD2, 6 bases. V was pared by 5 bases and J by 4 bases, with 11 bases between. The CDR3 covers 13 residues. CDR1 and CDR2 (germline): WNHNN, SYGVQD (reference sequence). The CDR3, as DNA: TGCGCCAGCAGTCCCGGGAGAGGAGAGACCCAGTACTTC. Translated: CASSPGRGETQYF.

The chain links TRBV3-1 (or the pseudogene TRBV3-2) to TRBJ2-7; D is unclear. With 1 base removed from V and 2 bases from J, the gap between germline ends came to 3 bases. The CDR3 length is 12 residues. Germline values: CDR1 LGHDT, CDR2 YNNKEL (reference sequence). The CDR3 loop is CASSQAAYEQYF. CDR3 bases: TGTGCCAGCAGCCAAGCGGCCTACGAGCAGTACTTC.

This chain joins TRBV5-6 and TRBJ1-5; TRBD1 matches at 7 bases. CDR1 and CDR2 (germline): SGHDT, YYEEEE. J was trimmed by 6 bases and V by 1 base; bases with no gene match: 4. This CDR3 is built from 14 residues. DNA of the CDR3: TGTGCCAGCAGCTTGTTCGCAGGGGGTCAGCCCCAGCATTTT. Encoded protein: CASSLFAGGQPQHF.

Remarks on this clone: The junction departs from germline at one end; a sequencing error may be responsible. The J gene is TRBJ2-7, the V gene TRBV2; maybe TRBD1 (6 bases). This CDR3 contains 15 residues. Looked up from germline, CDR1 is SNHLY and CDR2 is FYNNEI. The CDR3 DNA follows: TGTGCCAGCACCCGACAGGTCTTCCCATCCTTCGAGCAGTACTTC. This codes for CASTRQVFPSFEQYF.

This chain links TRBV18 with TRBJ2-3; 10 bases are a match to TRBD1. CDR3 size: 16 residues. Germline values: CDR1 KGHSH, CDR2 LQKENI. Trimming at V came to 4 bases and at J to 2 bases, leaving 6 bases not matched to a gene. The CDR3 sequence is CASSQSGTGATDTQYF. The CDR3 bases are TGTGCCAGCTCACAGTCCGGGACAGGGGCCACAGATACGCAGTATTTT.

The J gene is TRBJ1-2, the V gene TRBV27; 9 nucleotides line up with TRBD1. The CDR3 is 17 amino acids. Germline V gene data show CDR1 as MNHEY and CDR2 as SMNVEV (reference sequence). V shed 5 bases, J shed 8 bases, and the junction held 18 bases outside the gene matches. In DNA, the CDR3 is TGTGCCAGCAGTGCCTACCGGGACAGGGCCCCCGAAGGGGGCTACACCTTC. This encodes CASSAYRDRAPEGGYTF.

The chain employs TRBV7-3 and TRBJ1-1, with TRBD1 matching 12 bases. Germline loops: CDR1 SGHTA, CDR2 FQGTGA. The CDR3 extends over 19 amino acids. V shed 1 base and J 0 bases; nucleotides not matched to a gene: 9. CDR3 sequence reads: CASSLRFTGTGGLNTEAFF. The DNA of the CDR3 is TGTGCCAGCAGCTTAAGGTTTACCGGGACAGGGGGCCTGAACACTGAAGCTTTCTTT.

The rearrangement uses TRBV5-4 and TRBJ2-4; D uncertain. CDR3 size: 13 residues. Trimming cost V 2 bases and J 5 bases, with 8 bases left between them. Germline CDR1 and CDR2: SGHNT and YYREEE (reference sequence). Here the CDR3 reads CASSFGGENIQYF. In nucleotides, the CDR3 is TGTGCCAGCAGCTTCGGCGGAGAAAACATTCAGTACTTC.

The gene calls are TRBV11-2 and TRBJ2-7; tentatively, D is TRBD1 (6 bases). The CDR3 runs 14 residues. The germline CDR1 and CDR2 sequences are SGHAT and FQNNGV. V was shortened by 1 base and J by 3 bases, with 10 bases between the two germline ends. CDR3 nucleotides: TGTGCCAGCAGCTTAGGGGGGCAGATCTACGAGCAGTACTTC. Its translation: CASSLGGQIYEQYF.

This chain joins TRBV6-5 and TRBJ2-2; TRBD1 matches at 8 bases. Trimming removed 6 bases from V and 3 bases from J; junction bases left unmatched: 6. CDR3 length equals 15 residues. Germline V gene data show CDR1 as MNHEY and CDR2 as SVGAGI. CDR3 DNA sequence: TGTGCCAGCAGGAGCAGGGGGCAGGACACCGGGGAGCTGTTTTTT. This sequence encodes CASRSRGQDTGELFF.

The genes are TRBV19 and TRBJ2-5; 8 bases map to TRBD1. J was trimmed by 5 bases and V by 3 bases; bases with no gene match: 8. The germline gives CDR1 LNHDA, CDR2 SQIVND (reference sequence). CDR3 length: 15 amino acids. CDR3 sequence: CASSIYGRTGETQYF. The CDR3 DNA follows: TGTGCCAGTAGTATTTATGGGAGGACAGGGGAGACCCAGTACTTC.

The J gene is TRBJ1-4, the V gene TRBV30; 7 bases match TRBD1. The V gene end was trimmed by 0 bases and the J gene end by 6 bases; junction bases not matched to a gene: 7. The CDR3 totals 15 residues. Germline CDR1 reads GTSNPN; CDR2 reads SVGIG (reference sequence). This chain's CDR3 is CAWSVRQGGDEKLFF. CDR3 in DNA: TGTGCCTGGAGTGTAAGACAGGGAGGTGATGAAAAACTGTTTTTT.

This clone was found once. The same CDR3 also results from other DNA sequences found in this sample. The V gene is TRBV12-3 or TRBV12-4, the J gene TRBJ1-1; D might be TRBD1 (5 bases). V gave up 3 bases and J gave up 9 bases, with 11 bases separating them. CDR3 length: 12 amino acids. CDR3 nucleotides: TGTGCCAGCAGTTTGGGGGGGTACAAAGCTTTCTTT. Translated: CASSLGGYKAFF.

This chain joins TRBV5-1 and TRBJ1-4; 10 nucleotides align to TRBD1. Germline CDR1 SGHRS, CDR2 YFSETQ. There are 19 residues in the CDR3. V lost 4 bases to trimming and J lost 3 bases; unmatched junction nucleotides: 15. CDR3 in DNA: TGCGCCAGCAGCGCTCTCCCGACAGGGGGCGGGGGCCCTAATGAAAAACTGTTTTTT. This codes for CASSALPTGGGGPNEKLFF.

This CDR3 reads CASSSPGQSYEQYF. DNA for the CDR3: TGTGCCAGCAGCAGTCCGGGACAGAGCTACGAGCAGTACTTC. The chain employs TRBV7-8 and TRBJ2-7, with 7 bases fitting TRBD1. V was clipped by 5 bases and J by 3 bases; unmatched bases: 7. The CDR3 loop spans 14 amino acids. Germline CDR1 is SGHVS and CDR2 is FQNEAQ.

As to this clone: At one end the junction does not follow the germline gene, possibly because of a read error. The V call is TRBV6-5, the J call TRBJ2-1; TRBD2 matches at 8 bases. CDR1 MNHEY and CDR2 SVGAGI come from the germline V gene. CDR3 length: 14 residues. Here the CDR3 DNA reads TGTGCCAGCAGTGACTCCGGGGGGGTGGGGGAGCAGTTCTTC. This sequence encodes CASSDSGGVGEQFF.

The J gene is TRBJ1-6, the V gene TRBV3-1 (or the pseudogene TRBV3-2), with 8 bases lining up with TRBD1. The ends lost 6 bases at V and 14 bases at J; junction bases unmatched: 6. The CDR3 runs 12 residues. The V gene's germline CDR1 is LGHDT and CDR2 YNNKEL (reference sequence). The CDR3 reads CASRQGAEALHF. CDR3 bases: TGTGCCAGCAGGCAGGGGGCCGAGGCCCTCCACTTT.